This TCR beta chain comes out of a study of T cell responses to AZD1222 COVID-19 vaccine. The study's findings and limits: Receipt of two AZD1222 doses was followed by a rise in Spike-specific TCR breadth and depth. In a largely white British group with more females than males, clonal diversity was possibly underestimated. Targets within unmutated variant regions were reportedly found for nearly half of spike-specific TCRs.

About this clone itself: Antigen specificity is unknown.

V was trimmed by 0 bases and J by 4 bases, leaving 13 bases between them. Germline V gives CDR1 LGHNA, CDR2 YNFKEQ. The CDR3 has 16 amino acids. Some clones are missing from TCRdb's copy, which holds only in-frame ones; the method was immunoSEQ multiplex PCR. There are more than 100,000 clones in the sample; roughly 87% occur only once, and approximately 9.3% lies in the top ten. This rearrangement joins TRBV4-2 to TRBJ1-5; the D gene is possibly TRBD1 (6 bases). The sample consisted of peripheral blood, taken on day 0 of AZD1222 vaccination. The origin of this receptor is an adult in good health. CDR3 sequence: CASSQEVGAGNQPQHF. CDR3 DNA: TGTGCCAGCAGCCAAGAGGTGGGGGCTGGGAATCAGCCCCAGCATTTT.